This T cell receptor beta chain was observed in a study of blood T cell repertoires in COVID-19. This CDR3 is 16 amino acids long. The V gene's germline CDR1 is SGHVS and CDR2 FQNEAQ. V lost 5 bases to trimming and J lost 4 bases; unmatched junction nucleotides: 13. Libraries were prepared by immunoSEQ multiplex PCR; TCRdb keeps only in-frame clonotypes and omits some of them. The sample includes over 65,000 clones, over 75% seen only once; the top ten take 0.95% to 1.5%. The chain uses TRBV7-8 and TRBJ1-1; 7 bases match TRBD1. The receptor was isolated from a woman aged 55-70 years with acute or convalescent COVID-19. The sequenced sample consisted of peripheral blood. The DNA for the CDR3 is TGTGCCAGCAGCGGAAAATTCGGACAGGAGGGCACTGAAGCTTTCTTT. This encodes CASSGKFGQEGTEAFF.